The next 17 T cell receptor beta chains were all read from a single sample in a study of type 1 regulatory T cells. Each CDR3 protein is one row after TCRdb ran MiXCR on the reads. The data contain about 62,000 distinct CDR3 sequences, approximately 60% of them singletons. Antigen specificity for these receptors is unknown. What was sequenced was cultured non-Tr1 T cells, either the whole culture or a sorted T cell fraction (not recorded which). The receptors were sampled from a human donor in good health.

V usage is TRBV2 and J usage is TRBJ2-7; tentatively, D is TRBD1 (5 bases). This CDR3 region has 11 residues. Trimming stripped 11 bases from V and 4 bases from J, with 12 bases between. The germline V gene encodes CDR1 SNHLY and CDR2 FYNNEI. This CDR3 is CALQVLYEQYF. The CDR3 DNA reads as TGTGCCCTACAGGTCCTATACGAGCAGTACTTC. The complete variable domain, with remaining parts taken from reference TRBV2 and TRBJ2-7, reads EPEVTQTPSHQVTQMGQEVILRCVPISNHLYFYWYRQILGQKVEFLVSFYNNEISEKSEIFDDQFSVERPDGSNFTLKIRSTKLEDSAMYFCALQVLYEQYFGPGTRLTVT.

The chain employs TRBV29-1 and TRBJ2-1; 8 bases line up with TRBD2. The junction had 7 bases not matched to a gene; V was cut back by 6 bases and J by 6 bases. This CDR3 is 13 amino acids long. The V gene's germline CDR1 is SQVTM and CDR2 ANQGSEA. Written as DNA, the CDR3 is TGCAGCGTCAAGCTAGCGGGTAGCAATGAGCAGTTCTTC. Translation gives CSVKLAGSNEQFF.

The V call is TRBV7-3, the J call TRBJ2-1, with D unclear. Germline V gene lookup returns CDR1 SGHTA and CDR2 FQGTGA. Trimming shortened V by 1 base and J by 9 bases, and 7 bases separated the two germline ends. The CDR3 extends over 12 amino acids. DNA of the CDR3: TGTGCCAGCAGCTTAAATAGTGGTGAGCAGTTCTTC. Residues: CASSLNSGEQFF.

The J gene is TRBJ1-1, the V gene TRBV30, with D possibly TRBD1 on 5 matching bases. The CDR3 runs to 14 residues. Germline CDR1 reads GTSNPN; CDR2 reads SVGIG (reference sequence). V was trimmed by 2 bases and J by 5 bases, leaving 15 bases between them. CDR3 bases: TGTGCCTGGAGTTCCAGGACAAGAGGAACTGAAGCTTTCTTT. This codes for CAWSSRTRGTEAFF.

The V and J genes are TRBV2 and TRBJ2-7; tentative D call: TRBD2 (5 bases). The CDR3 sequence is 10 residues long. Germline V gene data show CDR1 as SNHLY and CDR2 as FYNNEI. V dropped 9 bases and J dropped 5 bases, with 8 bases sitting between them. The CDR3 reads CARGRDEQYF. The CDR3 DNA sequence: TGTGCCAGGGGGAGAGACGAGCAGTACTTC.

The chain uses TRBV28 and TRBJ2-3, with D possibly being TRBD2 (5 bases). With 6 bases removed from V and 0 bases from J, the gap between germline ends came to 16 bases. From germline, CDR1 is MDHEN and CDR2 SYDVKM. The CDR3 spans 16 residues. The CDR3 nucleotides read TGTGCCAGCAGCCCAGACTGGCTAGCAAGCACAGATACGCAGTATTTT. It translates to CASSPDWLASTDTQYF.

This rearrangement joins TRBV5-1 to TRBJ1-6; no clear D. CDR1 is SGHRS, CDR2 YFSETQ, per germline. The CDR3 totals 15 residues. Trimming pared 3 bases from V and 8 bases from J, leaving 15 bases between. The CDR3 nucleotides are TGCGCCAGCAGCTGGGATTATTGGGGTGATTCACCCCTCCACTTT. Its protein product is CASSWDYWGDSPLHF.

V gene TRBV3-1 combines with J gene TRBJ1-1; D remains ambiguous. The CDR3 has 13 amino acids. V was cut by 1 base and J by 3 bases, with 6 bases left in between. Germline V CDR1 and CDR2: LGHDT, YNNKEL (reference sequence). DNA for the CDR3: TGTGCCAGCAGCCAAGGTCGCCACACTGAAGCTTTCTTT. It translates to CASSQGRHTEAFF.

V is TRBV19 and J is TRBJ2-2, with a tentative D call TRBD1 (5 bases). Trimming removed 2 bases at V and 9 bases at J, with 10 bases between. Germline V gene data show CDR1 as LNHDA and CDR2 as SQIVND (reference sequence). The CDR3 is 13 amino acids. CDR3 in DNA: TGTGCCAGTAGTATACAGGGAACCCGGGAGCTGTTTTTT. Protein sequence: CASSIQGTRELFF. Variable domain in full (rest from reference TRBV19 and TRBJ2-2): DGGITQSPKYLFRKEGQNVTLSCEQNLNHDAMYWYRQDPGQGLRLIYYSQIVNDFQKGDIAEGYSVSREKKESFPLTVTSAQKNPTAFYLCASSIQGTRELFFGEGSRLTVL.

In this sample, this clonotype turned up once. The chain joins TRBV7-6 to TRBJ2-5; D unresolved. V gave up 2 bases and J gave up 2 bases, with 3 bases separating them. The V gene's germline CDR1 is SGHVS and CDR2 FNYEAQ. The CDR3 contains 12 residues. CDR3 coding DNA: TGTGCCAGCAGCTTACAGCAAGAGACCCAGTACTTC. It translates to CASSLQQETQYF.

The V call is TRBV5-4, the J call TRBJ1-4; no clear D. The CDR3 runs 14 residues. V shed 0 bases and J shed 1 base, with 4 bases lying between them. CDR1 SGHNT and CDR2 YYREEE come from the germline V gene (reference sequence). CDR3 DNA: TGTGCCAGCAGCTTGGACAGAACTAATGAAAAACTGTTTTTT. This gives the protein CASSLDRTNEKLFF.

The chain couples TRBV6-6 to TRBJ2-5; D possibly corresponds to TRBD1 (7 bases). The CDR3 has 16 residues. Between the trimmed V and J ends, which lost 6 bases and 2 bases, there was a span of 19 bases. Germline V gene data show CDR1 as MNHNY and CDR2 as SVGAGI (reference sequence). DNA of the CDR3: TGTGCCAGCAGCTCTTCTAGACAGGGAGGACAAGAGACCCAGTACTTC. Protein sequence: CASSSSRQGGQETQYF.

The V and J genes are TRBV28 and TRBJ2-7, with 8 bases identical to TRBD2. Germline V CDR1 and CDR2: MDHEN, SYDVKM. The CDR3 runs to 16 residues. The V segment lost 4 bases and the J segment 0 bases; nucleotides outside the gene matches: 8. In DNA, the CDR3 is TGTGCCAGCAGTTCTCCGGGACTAGGGGACTCCTACGAGCAGTACTTC. Encoded protein: CASSSPGLGDSYEQYF.

The V gene is TRBV11-2, the J gene TRBJ2-1; 12 bases are a match to TRBD2. The junction had 12 bases not matched to a gene; V was cut back by 5 bases and J by 4 bases. The CDR3 spans 18 residues. Per the germline V gene, CDR1 is SGHAT and CDR2 is FQNNGV. The CDR3 bases are TGTGCCAGCAGCCGAACACAGACCGGGACTAGCGGGTACAATGAGCAGTTCTTC. This translates into CASSRTQTGTSGYNEQFF.

The rearrangement joins TRBV10-3 to TRBJ2-3, with D possibly TRBD2 on 5 matching bases. The germline V and J ends were trimmed by 4 bases and 4 bases, with 15 bases remaining between them. CDR1 and CDR2 (germline): ENHRY, SYGVKD. The CDR3 loop spans 15 amino acids. The CDR3 DNA reads TGTGCCATCAGTGGTGGACGGGGTTGGGCAGATACGCAGTATTTT. Protein: CAISGGRGWADTQYF.

This clonotype was detected a few times. This chain joins TRBV7-9 and TRBJ2-1; TRBD2 aligns across 13 bases. V lost 5 bases to trimming and J lost 7 bases; unmatched junction nucleotides: 5. This CDR3 is 15 amino acids long. The germline V gene has CDR1 SEHNR and CDR2 FQNEAQ (reference sequence). The CDR3 spells CASSHSGLAGNEQFF. Written as DNA, the CDR3 is TGTGCCAGCAGCCACTCGGGACTAGCGGGAAATGAGCAGTTCTTC.

The gene calls are TRBV10-3 and TRBJ1-5; tentatively, D is TRBD1 (5 bases). V dropped 6 bases and J dropped 7 bases, with 13 bases sitting between them. The CDR3 consists of 13 residues. Germline V gene sequence: CDR1 ENHRY, CDR2 SYGVKD. Here the CDR3 reads CAISDSTGQPQHF. The DNA of the CDR3 is TGTGCCATCAGCGATAGCACAGGCCAGCCCCAGCATTTT.